This paragraph reports one T cell receptor (beta chain). The sample comes from a study of blood T cell repertoires in COVID-19. Study background: Collection of acute and convalescent COVID-19 samples took place in the United States, Italy and Spain. Sources were T cells, B-cell-depleted T cells, or PBMCs; the material itself was cDNA or gDNA.

Trimming shortened V by 7 bases and J by 0 bases, and 13 bases separated the two germline ends. The CDR3 covers 15 residues. Germline V lookup: CDR1 ENHRY, CDR2 SYGVKD. Authors' analysis steps: Researchers report that nucleated cell counts were estimated from reference gene primer amplification. The assay was immunoSEQ multiplex PCR, and TCRdb's table has in-frame clones only and misses some. Clonal size and the V and J genes are those of that table, whereas D and trimming came from the DNA. The repertoire holds about 250,000 clones, with 65% to 85% as singletons. Sequencing input: peripheral blood. The TCR comes from a middle-aged man with active or convalescent COVID-19. V is TRBV10-3 and J is TRBJ1-3; possible D gene TRBD1, 6 bases. The CDR3 nucleotides read TGTGCCATCATTATGGACAGCCACTCTGGAAACACCATATATTTT. Translating gives CAIIMDSHSGNTIYF.